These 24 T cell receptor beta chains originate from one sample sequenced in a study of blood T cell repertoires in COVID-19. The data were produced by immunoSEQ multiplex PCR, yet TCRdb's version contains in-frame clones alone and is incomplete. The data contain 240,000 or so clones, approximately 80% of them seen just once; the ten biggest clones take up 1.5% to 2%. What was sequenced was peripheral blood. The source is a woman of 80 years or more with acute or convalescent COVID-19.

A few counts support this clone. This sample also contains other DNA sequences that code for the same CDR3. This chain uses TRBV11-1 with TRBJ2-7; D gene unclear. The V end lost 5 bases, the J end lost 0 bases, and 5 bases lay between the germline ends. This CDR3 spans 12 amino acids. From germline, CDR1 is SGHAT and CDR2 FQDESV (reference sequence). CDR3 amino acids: CASSPSSYEQYF. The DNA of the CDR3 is TGTGCCAGCAGCCCGAGCTCCTACGAGCAGTACTTC.

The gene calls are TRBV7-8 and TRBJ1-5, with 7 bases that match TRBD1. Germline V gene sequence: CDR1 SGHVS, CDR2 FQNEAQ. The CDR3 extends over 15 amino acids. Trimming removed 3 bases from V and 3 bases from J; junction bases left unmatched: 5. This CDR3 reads CASSLTGFLNQPQHF. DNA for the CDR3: TGTGCCAGCAGCTTGACAGGGTTCCTCAATCAGCCCCAGCATTTT.

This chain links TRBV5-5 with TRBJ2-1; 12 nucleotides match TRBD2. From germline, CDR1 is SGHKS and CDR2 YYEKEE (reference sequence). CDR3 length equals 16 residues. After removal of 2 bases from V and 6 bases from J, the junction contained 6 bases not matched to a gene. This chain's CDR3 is CASSFLLAGGRNEQFF. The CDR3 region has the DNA TGTGCCAGCAGCTTCCTACTAGCGGGAGGTCGCAATGAGCAGTTCTTC.

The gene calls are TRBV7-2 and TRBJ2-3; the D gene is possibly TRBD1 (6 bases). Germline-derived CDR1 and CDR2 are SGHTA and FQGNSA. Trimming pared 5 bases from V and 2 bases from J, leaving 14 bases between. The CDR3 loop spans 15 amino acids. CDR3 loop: CASSAQGSFTDTQYF. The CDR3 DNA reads TGTGCCAGCAGCGCCCAGGGGAGCTTCACAGATACGCAGTATTTT.

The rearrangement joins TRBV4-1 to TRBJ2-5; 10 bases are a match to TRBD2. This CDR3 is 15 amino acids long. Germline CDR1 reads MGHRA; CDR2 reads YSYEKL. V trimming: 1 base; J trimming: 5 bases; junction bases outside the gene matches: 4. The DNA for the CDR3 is TGCGCCAGCAGCCAAGGAGCGGGGGGGCGGGAGACCCAGTACTTC. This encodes CASSQGAGGRETQYF.

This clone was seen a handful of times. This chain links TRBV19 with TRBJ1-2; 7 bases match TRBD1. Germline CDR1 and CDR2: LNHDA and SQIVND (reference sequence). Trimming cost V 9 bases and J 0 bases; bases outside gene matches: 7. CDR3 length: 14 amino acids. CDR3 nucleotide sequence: TGTGCCAGCAACAGGGGTGAGGCTAACTATGGCTACACCTTC. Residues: CASNRGEANYGYTF. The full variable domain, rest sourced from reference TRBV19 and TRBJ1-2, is DGGITQSPKYLFRKEGQNVTLSCEQNLNHDAMYWYRQDPGQGLRLIYYSQIVNDFQKGDIAEGYSVSREKKESFPLTVTSAQKNPTAFYLCASNRGEANYGYTFGSGTRLTVV.

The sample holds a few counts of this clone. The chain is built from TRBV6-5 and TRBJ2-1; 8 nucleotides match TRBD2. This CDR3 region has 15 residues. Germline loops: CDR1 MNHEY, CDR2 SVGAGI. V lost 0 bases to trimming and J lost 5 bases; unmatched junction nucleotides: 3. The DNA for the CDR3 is TGTGCCAGCAGTTACTCGGGACTAGGGAACAATGAGCAGTTCTTC. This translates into CASSYSGLGNNEQFF.

The CDR3 reads CASSFGQVGETQYF. The DNA of the CDR3 is TGTGCCAGCAGCTTTGGACAGGTCGGAGAGACCCAGTACTTC. The V gene is TRBV5-5, the J gene TRBJ2-5; 7 bases align to TRBD1. CDR3 length: 14 amino acids. From germline, CDR1 is SGHKS and CDR2 YYEKEE (reference sequence). The V gene end was trimmed by 2 bases and the J gene end by 4 bases; junction bases not matched to a gene: 5.

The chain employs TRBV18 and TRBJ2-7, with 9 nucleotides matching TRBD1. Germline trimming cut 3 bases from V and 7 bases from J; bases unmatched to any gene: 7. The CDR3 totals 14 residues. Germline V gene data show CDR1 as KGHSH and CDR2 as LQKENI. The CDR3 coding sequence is TGTGCCAGCTCACCGGACAGGGGCCATACGGAGCAGTACTTC. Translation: CASSPDRGHTEQYF.

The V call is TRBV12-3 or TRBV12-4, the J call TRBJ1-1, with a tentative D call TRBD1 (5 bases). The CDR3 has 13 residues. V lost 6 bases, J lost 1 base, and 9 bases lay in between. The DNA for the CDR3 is TGTGCCAGCAGGGGGCCGGGGAACACTGAAGCTTTCTTT. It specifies CASRGPGNTEAFF.

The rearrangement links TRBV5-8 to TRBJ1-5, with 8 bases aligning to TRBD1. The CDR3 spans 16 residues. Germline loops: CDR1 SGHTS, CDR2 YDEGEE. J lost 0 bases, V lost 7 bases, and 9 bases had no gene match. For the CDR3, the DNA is TGTGCCAGCGGACAGGGCCTACTAAATAGCAATCAGCCCCAGCATTTT. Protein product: CASGQGLLNSNQPQHF.

CDR3 residues: CASSTGDSTEQYF. Written as DNA, the CDR3 is TGTGCCAGCAGTACAGGGGATTCCACCGAGCAGTACTTC. The chain has TRBV6-6 and TRBJ2-7, with TRBD1 matching over 7 bases. There are 13 residues in the CDR3. The germline V gene encodes CDR1 MNHNY and CDR2 SVGAGI (reference sequence). V shed 5 bases, J shed 6 bases, and the junction held 7 bases outside the gene matches.

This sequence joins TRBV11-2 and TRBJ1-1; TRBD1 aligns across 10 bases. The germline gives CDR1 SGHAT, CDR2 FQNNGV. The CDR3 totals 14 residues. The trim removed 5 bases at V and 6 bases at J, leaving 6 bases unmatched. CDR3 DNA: TGTGCCAGCAGCCAAGGGGACAGGGGACCTGAAGCTTTCTTT. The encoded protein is CASSQGDRGPEAFF. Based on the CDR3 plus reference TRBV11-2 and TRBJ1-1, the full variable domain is EAGVAQSPRYKIIEKRQSVAFWCNPISGHATLYWYQQILGQGPKLLIQFQNNGVVDDSQLPKDRFSAERLKGVDSTLKIQPAKLEDSAVYLCASSQGDRGPEAFFGQGTRLTVV.

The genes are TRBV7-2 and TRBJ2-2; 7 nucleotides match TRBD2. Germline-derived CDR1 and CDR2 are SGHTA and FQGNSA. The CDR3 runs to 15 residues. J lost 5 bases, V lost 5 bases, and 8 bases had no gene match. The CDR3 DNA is TGTGCCAGCAGCCCGTGGGGCGGGAGTACCGGGGAGCTGTTTTTT. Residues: CASSPWGGSTGELFF. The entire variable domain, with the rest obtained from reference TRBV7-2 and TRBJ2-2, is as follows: GAGVSQSPSNKVTEKGKDVELRCDPISGHTALYWYRQSLGQGLEFLIYFQGNSAPDKSGLPSDRFSAERTGGSVSTLTIQRTQQEDSAVYLCASSPWGGSTGELFFGEGSRLTVL.

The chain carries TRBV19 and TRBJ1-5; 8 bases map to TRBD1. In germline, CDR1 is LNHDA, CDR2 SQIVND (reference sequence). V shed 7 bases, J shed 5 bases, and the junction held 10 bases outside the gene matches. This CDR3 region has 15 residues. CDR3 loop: CASTPGQGPYQPQHF. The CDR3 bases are TGTGCCAGTACCCCCGGACAGGGACCCTATCAGCCCCAGCATTTT.

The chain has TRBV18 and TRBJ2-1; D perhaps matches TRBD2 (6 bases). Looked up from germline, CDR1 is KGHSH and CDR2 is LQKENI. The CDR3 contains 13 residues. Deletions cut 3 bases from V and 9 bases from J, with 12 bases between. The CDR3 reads CASSPELGGEQFF. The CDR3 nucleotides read TGTGCCAGCTCACCGGAACTGGGGGGTGAGCAGTTCTTC.

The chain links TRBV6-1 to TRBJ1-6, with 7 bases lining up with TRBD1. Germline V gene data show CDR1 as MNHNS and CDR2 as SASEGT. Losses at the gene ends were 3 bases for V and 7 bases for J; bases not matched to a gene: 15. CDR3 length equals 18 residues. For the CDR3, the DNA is TGTGCCAGCAGTGATCGACAGGGATGGGGTTCCGGGAATTCACCCCTCCACTTT. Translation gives CASSDRQGWGSGNSPLHF.

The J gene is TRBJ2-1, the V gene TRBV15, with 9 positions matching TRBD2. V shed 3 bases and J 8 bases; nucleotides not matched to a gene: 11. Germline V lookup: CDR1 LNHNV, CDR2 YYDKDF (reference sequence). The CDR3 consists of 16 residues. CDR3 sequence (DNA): TGTGCCACCAGCAGCAGGTCCGGACTAGCGTTCCATGAGCAGTTCTTC. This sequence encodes CATSSRSGLAFHEQFF.

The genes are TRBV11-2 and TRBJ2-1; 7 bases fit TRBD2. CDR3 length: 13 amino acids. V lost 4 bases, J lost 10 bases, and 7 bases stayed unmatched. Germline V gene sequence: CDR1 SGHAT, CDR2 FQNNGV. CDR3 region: CASSSMAGLEQFF. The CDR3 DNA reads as TGTGCCAGCAGCTCCATGGCGGGACTAGAGCAGTTCTTC.

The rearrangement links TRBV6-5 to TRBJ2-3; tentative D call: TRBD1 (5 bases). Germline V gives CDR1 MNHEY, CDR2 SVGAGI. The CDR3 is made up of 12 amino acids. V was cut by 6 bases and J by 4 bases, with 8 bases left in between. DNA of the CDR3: TGTGCCAGCAGAGACAGAGCAGATACGCAGTATTTT. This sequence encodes CASRDRADTQYF.

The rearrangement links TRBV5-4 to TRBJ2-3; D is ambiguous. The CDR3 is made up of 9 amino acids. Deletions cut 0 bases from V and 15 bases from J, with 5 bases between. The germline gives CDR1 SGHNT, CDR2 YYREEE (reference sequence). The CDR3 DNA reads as TGTGCCAGCAGCTTGGGGGCCTATTTT. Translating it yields CASSLGAYF.

The CDR3 sequence is CASSPSAGTSVYNEQFF. The CDR3 bases are TGTGCCAGCAGCCCATCGGCCGGGACTAGCGTATACAATGAGCAGTTCTTC. The gene calls are TRBV5-6 and TRBJ2-1, with TRBD2 identical over 10 bases. The V gene's germline CDR1 is SGHDT and CDR2 YYEEEE. Trimming removed 4 bases from V and 4 bases from J; junction bases left unmatched: 11. This CDR3 spans 17 amino acids. The variable domain in full, completed from reference TRBV5-6 and TRBJ2-1, reads DAGVTQSPTHLIKTRGQQVTLRCSPKSGHDTVSWYQQALGQGPQFIFQYYEEEERQRGNFPDRFSGHQFPNYSSELNVNALLLGDSALYLCASSPSAGTSVYNEQFFGPGTRLTVL.

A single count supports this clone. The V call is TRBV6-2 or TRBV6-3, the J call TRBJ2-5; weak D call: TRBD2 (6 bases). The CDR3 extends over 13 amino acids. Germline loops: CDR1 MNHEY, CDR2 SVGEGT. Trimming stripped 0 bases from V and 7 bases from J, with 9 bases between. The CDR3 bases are TGTGCCAGCAGTTACTCAGGAGGGGTGACCCAGTACTTC. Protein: CASSYSGGVTQYF.

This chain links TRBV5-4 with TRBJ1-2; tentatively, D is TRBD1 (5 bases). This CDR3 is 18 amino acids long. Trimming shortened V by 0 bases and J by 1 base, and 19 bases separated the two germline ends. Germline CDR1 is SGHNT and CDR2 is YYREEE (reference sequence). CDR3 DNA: TGTGCCAGCAGCTTGGGGGGCCAGAAACCCCTCCTTAACTATGGCTACACCTTC. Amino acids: CASSLGGQKPLLNYGYTF.